A single sample is the source of the 21 T cell receptor beta chains below, sequenced in a study of identical twins (dated by TCRdb to the mid-2010s). Preparation of the library involved 5' RACE. Sequencing was carried out with an Illumina HiSeq 2000. TCRdb itself trimmed the public reads at Q25 with fastp, ran MiXCR and retained productive beta chains. Identical CDR3 protein sequences are pooled into one entry, listed with their most common genes and DNA. The sample has approximately 470,000 distinct CDR3 sequences on record, over 12% of them singletons. Together, the top ten hold over 0.5% of the sample. These same data were also listed under a study on yellow fever vaccine responses in identical twins.

Sequenced: CD4+ T cells sorted from blood. The receptor source for this set is a woman younger than 35 in good health.

The rearrangement links TRBV13 to TRBJ2-7; 7 bases agree with TRBD1. The CDR3 is 19 amino acids. The germline CDR1 and CDR2 sequences are PRHDT and FYEKMQ (reference sequence). V lost 5 bases and J lost 0; bases outside the gene matches: 19. For the CDR3, the DNA is TGTGCCAGCAGCCGAGGGACAGTTAAAAAATCTCATCCCTCCTACGAGCAGTACTTC. This sequence encodes CASSRGTVKKSHPSYEQYF.

This clonotype has a handful of counts. The DNA for the CDR3 is TGCAGTGCCCCAAGACAGGGATCGAAGGGCACAGATACGCAGTATTTT. This sequence encodes CSAPRQGSKGTDTQYF. The chain is built from TRBV20-1 and TRBJ2-3, with 7 bases that match TRBD1. This CDR3 region has 16 residues. The germline CDR1 and CDR2 sequences are DFQATT and SNEGSKA (reference sequence). With V trimmed by 6 bases and J by 1 base, 13 bases remained unmatched.

This clonotype occurred a few times. The chain carries TRBV15 and TRBJ2-7; no clear D. Germline CDR1 LNHNV, CDR2 YYDKDF (reference sequence). Trimming removed 1 base from V and 2 bases from J, with 21 bases in between. The length of the CDR3 is 18 residues. CDR3 sequence reads: CATSRVGASGSITYEQYF. In DNA form, the CDR3 reads TGTGCCACCAGCAGAGTCGGCGCTTCCGGGTCGATAACCTACGAGCAGTACTTC. The full variable domain, in which reference TRBV15 and TRBJ2-7 provide the parts outside the CDR3, is DAMVIQNPRYQVTQFGKPVTLSCSQTLNHNVMYWYQQKSSQAPKLLFHYYDKDFNNEADTPDNFQSRRPNTSFCFLDIRSPGLGDTAMYLCATSRVGASGSITYEQYFGPGTRLTVT.

This clonotype was observed a few times. The genes are TRBV15 and TRBJ2-3; 10 nucleotides match TRBD1. The CDR3 extends over 19 amino acids. Germline loops: CDR1 LNHNV, CDR2 YYDKDF (reference sequence). V shed 1 base, J shed 4 bases, and the junction held 14 bases outside the gene matches. The CDR3 coding sequence is TGTGCCACCAGCAGAGGACTCTCTAGGAGGGACAGGGGTTCAGATACGCAGTATTTT. This gives the protein CATSRGLSRRDRGSDTQYF.

The sample holds many counts of this clonotype. The chain uses TRBV12-3 or TRBV12-4 and TRBJ2-1; 7 bases map to TRBD1. The CDR3 runs 15 residues. V gave up 6 bases and J gave up 8 bases; unmatched junction bases: 13. The CDR3 nucleotides are TGTGCCAGCAGCCCCGACAGGGATGGGTATTATGAGCAGTTCTTC. This sequence encodes CASSPDRDGYYEQFF.

This clonotype was found many times. This chain uses TRBV10-3 with TRBJ2-7, with 9 nucleotides matching TRBD1. V trimming: 8 bases; J trimming: 2 bases; junction bases outside the gene matches: 10. The CDR3 contains 15 residues. CDR1 and CDR2 (germline): ENHRY, SYGVKD. CDR3 nucleotides: TGTGCCATCGGGAATCCGGGACAGGGCCCCTACGAGCAGTACTTC. It yields the protein CAIGNPGQGPYEQYF.

This clonotype was recorded many times. This chain connects TRBV12-3 or TRBV12-4 to TRBJ1-1; 7 nucleotides match TRBD1. The CDR3 extends over 15 amino acids. The V and J ends lost 5 bases and 0 bases, in that order; junction bases with no gene match: 6. CDR3 DNA sequence: TGTGCCAGCAGTATTCTGGGACAGATGAACACTGAAGCTTTCTTT. It yields the protein CASSILGQMNTEAFF.

V is TRBV4-2 and J is TRBJ2-3; no definite D call. V shed 1 base and J shed 0 bases, with 11 bases lying between them. The CDR3 runs to 16 residues. Germline CDR1 is LGHNA and CDR2 is YNFKEQ. The CDR3 nucleotides read TGTGCCAGCAGCCAAGGGTCTAGTACTAGCACAGATACGCAGTATTTT. This encodes CASSQGSSTSTDTQYF.

The rearrangement joins TRBV5-4 to TRBJ2-7; 10 bases are shared with TRBD1. Germline CDR1 and CDR2: SGHNT and YYREEE (reference sequence). This CDR3 is 17 amino acids long. V trimming: 4 bases; J trimming: 2 bases; junction bases outside the gene matches: 12. CDR3 loop: CASSEDRGWVSTYEQYF. Here the CDR3 DNA reads TGTGCCAGCAGCGAGGACAGGGGGTGGGTGTCGACCTACGAGCAGTACTTC. The complete variable domain, with remaining parts taken from reference TRBV5-4 and TRBJ2-7, reads ETGVTQSPTHLIKTRGQQVTLRCSSQSGHNTVSWYQQALGQGPQFIFQYYREEENGRGNFPPRFSGLQFPNYSSELNVNALELDDSALYLCASSEDRGWVSTYEQYFGPGTRLTVT.

This clonotype was counted a few times. The CDR3 bases are TGCAGCGTTGAACAGGGCGTCTCCGAGCAGTACTTC. Translated, it gives CSVEQGVSEQYF. The V gene is TRBV29-1, the J gene TRBJ2-7; tentatively, D is TRBD1 (5 bases). The germline gives CDR1 SQVTM, CDR2 ANQGSEA. This CDR3 is 12 amino acids long. The V and J ends lost 2 bases and 6 bases respectively, with 11 bases between them.

This clonotype appeared a few times. The rearrangement uses TRBV6-2 or TRBV6-3 and TRBJ2-4; D may be TRBD1 (5 bases). This CDR3 spans 15 amino acids. The V end was cut by 4 bases, the J end by 0 bases, with 10 bases between. Germline V gene data show CDR1 as MNHEY and CDR2 as SVGEGT. The CDR3 DNA is TGTGCCAGCAGTTTGGACATACTAGCCAAAAACATTCAGTACTTC. Translating it yields CASSLDILAKNIQYF.

This clonotype came up many times. The chain combines TRBV3-1 with TRBJ1-5; a possible D gene is TRBD1 (5 bases). This CDR3 spans 14 amino acids. V gave up 5 bases and J gave up 2 bases, with 10 bases separating them. From germline, CDR1 is LGHDT and CDR2 YNNKEL (reference sequence). CDR3 in DNA: TGTGCCAGCAGCGACCGGGGGGGCAATCAGCCCCAGCATTTT. Translated, it gives CASSDRGGNQPQHF.

This clonotype has just a few counts. CDR3 protein: CAIRGDGTGAADTQYF. The CDR3, as DNA: TGTGCCATCAGGGGGGACGGAACAGGGGCGGCAGATACGCAGTATTTT. The chain carries TRBV10-3 and TRBJ2-3; TRBD1 agrees at 7 bases. Germline CDR1 and CDR2: ENHRY and SYGVKD. V shed 6 bases, J shed 4 bases, and the junction held 13 bases outside the gene matches. This CDR3 region has 16 residues.

The rearrangement joins TRBV6-1 to TRBJ1-1; D gene uncertain. The CDR3 is 13 amino acids. Germline CDR1 reads MNHNS; CDR2 reads SASEGT. V lost 6 bases and J lost 5, with 13 bases in between. CDR3 bases: TGTGCCAGCAGATCTTTCCCCGGGACTGAAGCTTTCTTT. Translation: CASRSFPGTEAFF.

This clonotype was seen ten or more times. This chain joins TRBV5-1 and TRBJ2-1, with a possible D match to TRBD1 (6 bases). Germline loops: CDR1 SGHRS, CDR2 YFSETQ. CDR3 size: 16 residues. V was trimmed by 0 bases and J by 7 bases, leaving 17 bases between them. In DNA, the CDR3 is TGCGCCAGCAGCTTGGATGGCTCAGGGGCGAGGAATGAGCAGTTCTTC. It is translated as CASSLDGSGARNEQFF.

There are a few counts of this clonotype. This chain uses TRBV5-6 with TRBJ1-6; no clear D. CDR3 length: 12 amino acids. Germline CDR1 reads SGHDT; CDR2 reads YYEEEE. The V end lost 7 bases, the J end lost 10 bases, and 12 bases lay between the germline ends. CDR3: CASGPYPSPLHF. DNA of the CDR3: TGTGCCAGCGGACCCTACCCCTCACCCCTCCACTTT.

The J gene is TRBJ1-2, the V gene TRBV3-1; tentative D call: TRBD1 (6 bases). This CDR3 has 12 residues. Germline loops: CDR1 LGHDT, CDR2 YNNKEL (reference sequence). V lost 3 bases to trimming and J lost 7 bases, with 9 bases between them. The CDR3 protein is CASSQAGAGYTF. The CDR3 DNA sequence: TGTGCCAGCAGCCAGGCAGGGGCTGGCTACACCTTC. Based on the CDR3 plus reference TRBV3-1 and TRBJ1-2, the full variable domain is DTAVSQTPKYLVTQMGNDKSIKCEQNLGHDTMYWYKQDSKKFLKIMFSYNNKELIINETVPNRFSPKSPDKAHLNLHINSLELGDSAVYFCASSQAGAGYTFGSGTRLTVV.

This clonotype was detected only a few times. CDR3 loop: CASSDAVGFQQFF. In DNA form, the CDR3 reads TGTGCCAGCAGTGACGCGGTAGGGTTTCAGCAGTTCTTC. This chain joins TRBV6-4 and TRBJ2-1; D not resolved. With 2 bases removed from V and 11 bases from J, the gap between germline ends came to 13 bases. CDR1 is MRHNA and CDR2 is SNTAGT in the germline V gene. This CDR3 is built from 13 residues.

The gene calls are TRBV20-1 and TRBJ2-1; 10 nucleotides align to TRBD2. Germline V gives CDR1 DFQATT, CDR2 SNEGSKA (reference sequence). This CDR3 is built from 15 residues. The junction had 7 bases not matched to a gene; V was cut back by 3 bases and J by 5 bases. The CDR3 bases are TGCAGTGCTAGTCTTAGCGGGAGGACAAACAATGAGCAGTTCTTC. Its protein product is CSASLSGRTNNEQFF.

This clonotype has ten or more counts. In DNA form, the CDR3 reads TGCGCCAGCAGCTTGGGGCACACCGGGACGCTTCGAACAGATACGCAGTATTTT. This encodes CASSLGHTGTLRTDTQYF. The chain links TRBV5-1 to TRBJ2-3; D may match TRBD1 or TRBD2 (5 bases each). CDR3 length: 18 residues. V lost 0 bases to trimming and J lost 3 bases, with 20 bases between them. In germline, CDR1 is SGHRS, CDR2 YFSETQ.

This clonotype has ten or more counts. This chain links TRBV10-3 with TRBJ2-5; D may be TRBD2 (6 bases). CDR1 and CDR2 from the germline V gene are ENHRY and SYGVKD. The CDR3 sequence is 14 residues long. Trimming left V 7 bases short and J 3 bases short, with 15 bases between. CDR3 nucleotides: TGTGCCATCACCGATGGGACTGCTGAAGAGACCCAGTACTTC. Translation gives CAITDGTAEETQYF.